This T cell receptor beta chain is drawn from a study of CD8 T cells in ankylosing spondylitis. The germline gives CDR1 MNHNS, CDR2 SASEGT. The CDR3 sequence is 14 residues long. V was clipped by 5 bases and J by 4 bases, with 11 bases between them. Findings of the study overall: It appeared that ankylosing spondylitis blood was characterized by a TCR beta motif of several highly homologous variants.

Libraries of TCR beta came from quantitative 5'-RACE with molecular barcodes. One entry per CDR3 protein, called by TCRdb with MiXCR from the 5' RACE reads. Here the sample spans approximately 140,000 distinct CDR3 sequences, roughly 44% being singletons. This clonotype was detected once. The target antigen is unknown. The sequence was obtained from a male donor with ankylosing spondylitis. The chain joins TRBV6-1 to TRBJ1-4; D gene ambiguous. Sequencing was carried out using synovial fluid, either unsorted or a sorted T cell fraction (not recorded which). CDR3 region: CASSRIRRNEKLFF. The CDR3 nucleotides read TGTGCCAGCAGTAGGATCAGACGTAATGAAAAACTGTTTTTT.